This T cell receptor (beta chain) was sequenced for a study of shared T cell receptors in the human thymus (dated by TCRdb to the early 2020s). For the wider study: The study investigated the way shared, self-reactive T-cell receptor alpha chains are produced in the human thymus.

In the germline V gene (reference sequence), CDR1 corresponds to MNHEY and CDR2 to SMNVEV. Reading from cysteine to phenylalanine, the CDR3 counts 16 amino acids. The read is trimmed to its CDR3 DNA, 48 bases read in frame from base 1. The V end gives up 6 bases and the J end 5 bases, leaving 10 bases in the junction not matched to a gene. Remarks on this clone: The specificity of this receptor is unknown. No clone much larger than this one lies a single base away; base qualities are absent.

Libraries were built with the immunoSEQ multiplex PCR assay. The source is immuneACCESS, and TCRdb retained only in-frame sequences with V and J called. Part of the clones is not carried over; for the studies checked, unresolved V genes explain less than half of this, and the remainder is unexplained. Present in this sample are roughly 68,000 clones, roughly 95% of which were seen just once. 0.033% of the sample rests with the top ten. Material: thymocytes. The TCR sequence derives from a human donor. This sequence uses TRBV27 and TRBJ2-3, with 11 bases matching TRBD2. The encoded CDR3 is CASSLSTGTSGDTQYF. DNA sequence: TGTGCCAGCAGCCTCTCGACCGGGACTAGCGGAGATACGCAGTATTTT.